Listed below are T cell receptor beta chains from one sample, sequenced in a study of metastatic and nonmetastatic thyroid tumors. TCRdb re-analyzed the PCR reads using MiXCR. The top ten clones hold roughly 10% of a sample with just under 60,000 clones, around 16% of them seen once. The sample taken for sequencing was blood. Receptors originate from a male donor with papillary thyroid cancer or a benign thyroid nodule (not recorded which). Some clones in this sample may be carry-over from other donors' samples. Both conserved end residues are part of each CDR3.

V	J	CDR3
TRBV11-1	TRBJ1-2	CASSLGVVGFNYGYTF
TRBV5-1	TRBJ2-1	CASSLGAGGNEQFF
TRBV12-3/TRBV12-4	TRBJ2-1	CASSLSSSYNEQFF
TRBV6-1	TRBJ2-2	CASSGTAVWNTGELFF
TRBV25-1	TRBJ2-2	CASIESQRGSGELFF
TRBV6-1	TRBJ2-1	CASSELAGGPNQQFF
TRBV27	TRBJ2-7	CASSTTGGINEQYF
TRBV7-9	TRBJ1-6	CASSLAGQNSPLHF
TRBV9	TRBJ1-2	CASSPSGTSFGYTF
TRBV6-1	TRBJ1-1	CASSSLTGGNTEAFF
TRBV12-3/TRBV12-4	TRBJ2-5	CASSYLLHGRGLQETQYF
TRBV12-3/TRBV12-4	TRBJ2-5	CASSLSGTVQETQYF
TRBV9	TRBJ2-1	CASSVGASSYNEQFF
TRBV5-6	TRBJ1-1	CASTRQGLHTEAFF
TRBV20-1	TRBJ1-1	CSARDPGRNTEAFF
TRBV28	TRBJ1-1	CASSFSPAGTEAFF
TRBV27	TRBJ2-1	CASSLRTTFPSSYNEQFF
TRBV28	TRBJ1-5	CASSSGRQGRGQPQHF
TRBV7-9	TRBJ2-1	CASSLREKGENEQFF
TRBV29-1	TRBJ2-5	CSVGGGETQYF
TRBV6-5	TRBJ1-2	CASSYAPPRCGYTF
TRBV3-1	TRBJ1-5	CASSQEGVLNQPQHF
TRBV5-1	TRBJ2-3	CASSFDTGTVSTDTQYF
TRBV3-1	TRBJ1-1	CASSHGTGGVGAFF
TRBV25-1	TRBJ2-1	CASSELGGSSYNEQFF
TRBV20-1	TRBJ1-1	CSAKDLKNTEAFF
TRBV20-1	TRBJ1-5	CSATQGADQPQHF
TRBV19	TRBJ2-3	CASSIRGGGTDTQYF
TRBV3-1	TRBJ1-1	CASSQAGGYEAFF
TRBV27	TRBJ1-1	CASSGGQNEAFF
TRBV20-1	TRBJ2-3	CSATGLEATDTQYF
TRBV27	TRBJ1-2	CASSFRGQYGYTF